This T cell receptor (beta chain) stems from a study of shared clonotypes between healthy human individuals. About the study: In total, the donors were a couple of women and a few men aged 18 to 49.

There are 15 residues in the CDR3. The germline V gene encodes CDR1 LGHNA and CDR2 YNFKEQ. Approximately 200 ng DNA, tens of thousands of T cell genomes, went into each sorted-subset replicate PCR. The data were produced by immunoSEQ multiplex PCR, yet TCRdb's version contains in-frame clones alone and is incomplete. The sample comprises millions of clones, 85% to 95% of which are singletons, and under 2% rests with the top ten. Terminally differentiated effector memory CD45RA+ cells were left out of the naive CD8 fraction, which was CD45RO-negative and positively selected for CCR7. The specimen was naive CD8+ T cells from PBMCs. This sequence joins TRBV4-2 and TRBJ2-5, with D perhaps TRBD1 or TRBD2 (7 bases each). The better agreement between TRBJ2-7 and the DNA end casts doubt on the J call. This TCR derives from a young man in good health. Some clones in this sample may be carry-over from other donors' samples. The CDR3, as DNA: TGTGCCAGCAGCCACCCGACAGGGAGGGGTGCCGAGCAGTACTTC. It specifies CASSHPTGRGAEQYF.